A selection of T cell receptor beta chains follows, all from one sample in a study of shared clonotypes between healthy human individuals. Clones were sequenced by immunoSEQ multiplex PCR, and TCRdb holds only the in-frame ones, with some missing. The sample carries about 380,000 clones, 90% to 98% recorded once. Sequenced input: memory CD8+ T cells sorted from blood. These receptors were taken from a man between 25 and 39 years old in good health. Each CDR3 is given with its conserved first and last residue. The order of the fields is J gene, D gene, clone size, V gene, CDR3 protein, CDR3 DNA. The D gene is left open where the match is weak. Some rows mark clone size as missing; the rest say once, few, many or name a class of expanded clone.

TRBJ2-1,TRBD2,.,TRBV19,CATASGRASYNEQFF,TGTGCCACCGCTAGCGGGAGGGCCTCCTACAATGAGCAGTTCTTC
TRBJ2-3,TRBD2,.,TRBV4-1,CASSQDRGRTHTDTQYF,TGCGCCAGCAGCCAAGATCGCGGGAGGACCCACACAGATACGCAGTATTTT
TRBJ2-1,TRBD2,once,TRBV7-3,CASSWTGLGMDEQFF,TGTGCCAGCAGCTGGACGGGACTAGGGATGGATGAGCAGTTCTTC
TRBJ2-1,.,.,TRBV7-3,CASSLTFRVYNEQFF,TGTGCCAGCAGCTTAACGTTCAGGGTTTACAATGAGCAGTTCTTC
TRBJ2-5,.,.,TRBV28,CASSFVGKETQYF,TGTGCCAGCAGTTTCGTGGGAAAAGAGACCCAGTACTTC
TRBJ1-1,.,.,TRBV5-1,CASSRGRNTEAFF,TGCGCCAGCAGCCGGGGCCGGAACACTGAAGCTTTCTTT
TRBJ1-1,.,.,TRBV2,CASSDELNTEAFF,TGTGCCAGCAGTGACGAGCTGAACACTGAAGCTTTCTTT
TRBJ1-2,.,.,TRBV28,CASSLWENHGYTF,TGTGCCAGCAGTTTATGGGAGAACCATGGCTACACCTTC
TRBJ2-3,.,.,TRBV6-1,CASSVTDTQYF,TGTGCCAGCAGTGTGACAGATACGCAGTATTTT
TRBJ1-2,TRBD1,.,TRBV2,CASSGTGDYGYTF,TGTGCCAGCAGTGGGACAGGGGACTATGGCTACACCTTC
TRBJ2-1,TRBD1,.,TRBV6-4,CASSEGTGAYEQFF,TGTGCCAGCAGTGAAGGGACAGGGGCCTATGAGCAGTTCTTC
TRBJ2-3,TRBD2,.,TRBV6-1,CASSKLADTQYF,TGTGCCAGCAGTAAACTAGCGGATACGCAGTATTTT
TRBJ2-5,TRBD2,.,TRBV5-6,CASSLLGSLAGRQETQYF,TGTGCCAGCAGTCTCCTTGGGTCATTAGCGGGAAGGCAAGAGACCCAGTACTTC
TRBJ1-2,.,.,TRBV6-1,CASRSGLPVGRGYTF,TGTGCCAGCCGCTCAGGGTTGCCAGTAGGTAGGGGCTACACCTTC
TRBJ2-3,.,.,TRBV7-9,CASSLGATNTDTQYF,TGTGCCAGCAGCTTAGGGGCCACTAACACAGATACGCAGTATTTT
TRBJ1-2,.,.,TRBV6-1,CASSEIVWGWDGYTF,TGTGCCAGCAGTGAAATCGTTTGGGGCTGGGATGGCTACACCTTC
TRBJ2-6,.,.,TRBV15,CATSRDKASYSGANVLTF,TGTGCCACCAGCAGAGATAAGGCATCCTACTCTGGGGCCAACGTCCTGACTTTC
TRBJ1-4,.,.,TRBV27,CASSFVGTNEKLFF,TGTGCCAGCAGTTTTGTGGGGACTAATGAAAAACTGTTTTTT
TRBJ1-2,.,.,TRBV30,CAWSRYYGYTF,TGTGCCTGGAGTCGATACTATGGCTACACCTTC
TRBJ2-2,.,.,TRBV4-1,CASSQVYSTGELFF,TGCGCCAGCAGCCAAGTCTATAGCACCGGGGAGCTGTTTTTT
TRBJ2-7,.,.,TRBV5-1,CASSDSYEQYF,TGCGCCAGCAGCGACTCCTACGAGCAGTACTTC
TRBJ2-3,TRBD2,.,TRBV6-5,CASSYGGLGTDTQYF,TGTGCCAGCAGTTACGGTGGACTAGGGACAGATACGCAGTATTTT
TRBJ1-1,TRBD1,few,TRBV7-2,CASSLGQGTEAFF,TGTGCCAGCAGCTTGGGACAGGGCACTGAAGCTTTCTTT
TRBJ2-1,TRBD2,.,TRBV30,CAWRLAGGSNEQFF,TGTGCCTGGAGATTGGCGGGAGGAAGCAATGAGCAGTTCTTC
TRBJ2-1,TRBD2,.,TRBV29-1,CSVHPGTSGSYEQFF,TGCAGCGTTCATCCCGGGACTAGCGGGAGCTATGAGCAGTTCTTC
TRBJ2-3,.,.,TRBV5-6,CASSFRGSTDTQYF,TGTGCCAGCAGCTTTAGGGGGTCCACAGATACGCAGTATTTT
TRBJ2-1,TRBD2,.,TRBV14,CASSQGKRLAGDNEQFF,TGTGCCAGCAGCCAAGGAAAAAGACTAGCGGGGGACAATGAGCAGTTCTTC
TRBJ2-7,TRBD2,.,TRBV6-1,CASSLLLAYEQYF,TGTGCCAGCTCTCTCTTACTAGCGTACGAGCAGTACTTC
TRBJ2-7,.,.,TRBV10-3,CAIGRAVYEQYF,TGTGCCATCGGCAGGGCGGTCTACGAGCAGTACTTC
TRBJ1-5,.,.,TRBV30,CAWSPTGGGANQPQHF,TGTGCCTGGAGTCCCACTGGAGGGGGGGCCAATCAGCCCCAGCATTTT
TRBJ2-2,TRBD2,.,TRBV27,CASRRSTSGIIAGELFF,TGTGCCAGCAGACGCTCCACTAGCGGGATTATCGCCGGGGAGCTGTTTTTT
TRBJ2-5,TRBD1,.,TRBV6-7,CASSYPPRQGIETQYF,TGTGCCAGCAGTTACCCTCCCCGACAGGGAATAGAGACCCAGTACTTC
TRBJ1-1,TRBD1,.,TRBV6-5,CASTRDRYTEAFF,TGTGCCAGCACCCGGGACAGGTACACTGAAGCTTTCTTT
TRBJ1-2,TRBD1,.,TRBV6-5,CASSYWTGGGYGYTF,TGTGCCAGCAGTTATTGGACAGGGGGGGGCTATGGCTACACCTTC
TRBJ2-5,.,.,TRBV10-3,CAISGGETQYF,TGTGCCATCAGTGGGGGAGAGACCCAGTACTTC
TRBJ1-3,.,.,TRBV2,CASSEGARNTIYF,TGTGCCAGCAGTGAAGGGGCGCGAAACACCATATATTTT
TRBJ2-3,.,.,TRBV15,CATSRDLPNTDTQYF,TGTGCCACCAGCAGAGATTTACCTAACACAGATACGCAGTATTTT
TRBJ2-7,.,.,TRBV27,CASSKGLEQYF,TGTGCCAGCAGTAAAGGGCTCGAGCAGTACTTC
TRBJ2-5,.,.,TRBV7-9,CASSLGGRGYQETQYF,TGTGCCAGCAGCTTAGGAGGGAGGGGGTACCAAGAGACCCAGTACTTC
TRBJ1-4,TRBD1,.,TRBV5-4,CASSWDRDEKLFF,TGTGCCAGCAGCTGGGACAGGGATGAAAAACTGTTTTTT
TRBJ2-3,.,.,TRBV5-1,CASSYGTNTDTQYF,TGCGCCAGCAGCTACGGGACAAACACAGATACGCAGTATTTT
TRBJ2-7,.,once,TRBV21-1,CASSNPPTGAYEQYF,TGTGCCAGCAGCAATCCTCCGACAGGGGCCTACGAGCAGTACTTC
TRBJ1-1,.,.,TRBV5-4,CASSLGRPNTEAFF,TGTGCCAGCAGCTTGGGAAGGCCTAACACTGAAGCTTTCTTT
TRBJ1-5,.,.,TRBV19,CASSIMGLRNQPQHF,TGTGCCAGTAGTATCATGGGGCTAAGAAATCAGCCCCAGCATTTT
TRBJ2-1,TRBD1,.,TRBV5-4,CASSFRGQGTYNEQFF,TGTGCCAGCAGCTTTAGGGGACAGGGAACCTACAATGAGCAGTTCTTC
TRBJ1-2,TRBD1,.,TRBV5-4,CAGSWDRNGYTF,TGTGCCGGCAGCTGGGACAGGAATGGCTACACCTTC
TRBJ1-1,.,.,TRBV5-1,CASSPRAVMNTEAFF,TGCGCCAGCAGCCCCCGCGCAGTCATGAACACTGAAGCTTTCTTT
TRBJ1-1,.,.,TRBV11-3,CASSFTLNTEAFF,TGTGCCAGCAGCTTCACTTTGAACACTGAAGCTTTCTTT
TRBJ2-1,TRBD1,.,TRBV5-3,CARSWTGYTHDEQFF,TGTGCCAGAAGCTGGACAGGCTATACACACGATGAGCAGTTCTTC
TRBJ2-1,TRBD1,.,TRBV18,CASYRDSSGNEQFF,TGTGCCAGCTACCGGGACAGTAGTGGGAATGAGCAGTTCTTC
TRBJ1-2,.,.,TRBV28,CASRTGEGYTF,TGTGCCAGCAGAACAGGAGAGGGCTACACCTTC
TRBJ2-3,.,.,TRBV7-9,CASSSDGGGTDTQYF,TGTGCCAGCAGCTCCGATGGGGGAGGCACAGATACGCAGTATTTT
TRBJ2-7,.,once,TRBV5-4,CASSFGLAGPQYEQYF,TGTGCCAGCAGCTTTGGGTTGGCGGGACCCCAGTACGAGCAGTACTTC
TRBJ2-7,TRBD2,.,TRBV15,CATSMGSGSSYEQYF,TGTGCCACCAGCATGGGTAGCGGGAGTTCTTACGAGCAGTACTTC
TRBJ2-7,TRBD1,.,TRBV19,CASSLGQPYEQYF,TGTGCCAGTAGTCTGGGACAGCCCTACGAGCAGTACTTC
TRBJ2-7,TRBD2,.,TRBV28,CASSLGLAGGRYEQYF,TGTGCCAGCAGTTTGGGACTAGCGGGAGGTCGGTACGAGCAGTACTTC